Listed below are T cell receptor beta chains from one sample, sequenced in a study of OX40 agonist ivuxolimab in advanced cancers. Clones were sequenced by immunoSEQ multiplex PCR, and TCRdb holds only the in-frame ones, with some missing. The sample lists approximately 15,000 clones; 82% were seen once. This specimen consisted of CD4+ or CD8+ T cells sorted from blood, obtained in a trial of the OX40 agonist ivuxolimab. Receptors were obtained from an adult with an advanced solid tumor such as melanoma, head and neck, liver or kidney cancer. CDR3s include the opening cysteine and the closing phenylalanine or tryptophan. A D gene is named only where the DNA matches it firmly. Some rows mark clone size as missing; the rest say once, few, many or name a class of expanded clone.

>-|TRBJ1-2|-|TRBV23-1
CASSQSPGDYGYTF
TGCGCCAGCAGTCAATCCCCAGGGGACTATGGCTACACCTTC
>-|TRBJ1-1|-|TRBV7-8
CASSVYQGATEAFF
TGTGCCAGCAGCGTCTATCAAGGGGCCACTGAAGCTTTCTTT
>-|TRBJ2-2|-|TRBV7-9
CAIHSGGELFF
TGTGCCATCCACAGTGGCGGGGAGCTGTTTTTT
>-|TRBJ2-2|-|TRBV19
CASSIEGGELFF
TGTGCCAGTAGTATAGAGGGCGGGGAGCTGTTTTTT
>-|TRBJ2-5|-|TRBV27
CASINSLTETQYF
TGTGCCAGCATTAACTCTTTGACGGAGACCCAGTACTTC
>-|TRBJ1-1|-|TRBV4-1
CASSHPGEGTEAFF
TGCGCCAGCAGCCACCCTGGGGAGGGTACTGAAGCTTTCTTT
>TRBD1|TRBJ2-6|-|TRBV28
CASRTGVSGANVLTF
TGTGCCAGCAGGACAGGGGTATCTGGGGCCAACGTCCTGACTTTC
>TRBD2|TRBJ2-7|-|TRBV2
CASISGRIYEQYF
TGTGCCAGCATTAGCGGGAGGATTTACGAGCAGTACTTC
>-|TRBJ1-1|few|TRBV7-9
CASSRTYGEGEAFF
TGTGCCAGCAGCCGCACCTATGGGGAGGGTGAAGCTTTCTTT
>-|TRBJ2-1|-|TRBV29-1
CSVPFRGVSYNEQFF
TGCAGCGTTCCATTTAGGGGGGTGTCCTACAATGAGCAGTTCTTC
>-|TRBJ2-1|few|TRBV11-2
CASSLVRVNEQFF
TGTGCCAGCAGCTTAGTGCGGGTTAATGAGCAGTTCTTC
>TRBD1|TRBJ1-2|-|TRBV4-3
CASSQDDRENYGYTF
TGCGCCAGCAGCCAAGATGACAGGGAGAACTATGGCTACACCTTC
>-|TRBJ1-2|-|TRBV14
CASNQLTRGNYGYTF
TGTGCCAGCAACCAATTAACCCGGGGAAACTATGGCTACACCTTC